The T cell receptor (beta chain) under discussion was sequenced for a study of liver allograft versus peripheral blood T cells. Study summary: Transplanted livers and recipients' peripheral blood had their T cell receptor repertoires compared.

Study observations and caveats: In liver allografts, T cell receptor repertoires reportedly differed from the repertoires found in peripheral blood.

As regards this clonotype: Its specificity is not known.

TCRdb fed the reads into MiXCR, producing one record per CDR3 protein. Found here are under 4,000 distinct CDR3 sequences, 11% to 15% of them singletons; the top ten hold about an eighth. This clonotype was sampled from a human patient who had a liver transplant. T cells may partly derive from the graft donor.

This chain's CDR3 is CASSQWRGALNEQFF. The DNA of the CDR3 is TGTGCCAGCAGCCAATGGAGGGGCGCTCTCAATGAGCAGTTCTTC. V and J are TRBV3-1 and TRBJ2-1, with TRBD2 as a possible D gene (6 bases). Germline CDR1 is LGHDT and CDR2 is YNNKEL (reference sequence). This CDR3 contains 15 residues. V was clipped by 2 bases and J by 6 bases, with 14 bases between them.